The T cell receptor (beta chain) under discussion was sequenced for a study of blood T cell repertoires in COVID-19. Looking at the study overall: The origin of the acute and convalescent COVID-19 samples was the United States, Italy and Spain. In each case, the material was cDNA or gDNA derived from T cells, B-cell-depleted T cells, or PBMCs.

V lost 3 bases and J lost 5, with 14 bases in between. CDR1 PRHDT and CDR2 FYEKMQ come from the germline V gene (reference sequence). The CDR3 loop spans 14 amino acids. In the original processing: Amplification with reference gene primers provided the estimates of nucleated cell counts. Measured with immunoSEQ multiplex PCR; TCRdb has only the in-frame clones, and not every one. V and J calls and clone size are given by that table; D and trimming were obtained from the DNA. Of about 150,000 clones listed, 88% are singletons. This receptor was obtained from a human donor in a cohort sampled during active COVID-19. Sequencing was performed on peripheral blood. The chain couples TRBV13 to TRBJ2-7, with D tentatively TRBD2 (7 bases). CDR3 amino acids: CASSFRTGRDEQYF. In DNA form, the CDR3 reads TGTGCCAGCAGCTTTCGCACAGGGAGGGACGAGCAGTACTTC.